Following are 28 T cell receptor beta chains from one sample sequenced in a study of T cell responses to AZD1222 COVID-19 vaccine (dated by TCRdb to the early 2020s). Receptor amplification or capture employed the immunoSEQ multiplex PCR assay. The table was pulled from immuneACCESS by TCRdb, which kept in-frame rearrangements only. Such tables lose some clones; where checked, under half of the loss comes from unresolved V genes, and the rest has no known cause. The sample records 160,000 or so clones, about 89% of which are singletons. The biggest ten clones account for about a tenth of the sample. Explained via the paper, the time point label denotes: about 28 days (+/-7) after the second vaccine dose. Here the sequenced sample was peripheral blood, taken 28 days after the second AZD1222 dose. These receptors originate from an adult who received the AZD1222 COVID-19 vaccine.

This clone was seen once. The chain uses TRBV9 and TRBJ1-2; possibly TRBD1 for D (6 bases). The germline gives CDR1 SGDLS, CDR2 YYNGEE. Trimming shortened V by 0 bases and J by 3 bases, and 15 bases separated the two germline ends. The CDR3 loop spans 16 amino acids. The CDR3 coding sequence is TGTGCCAGCAGCGTAGCTACAGACAGGAGTCACTATGGCTACACCTTC. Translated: CASSVATDRSHYGYTF. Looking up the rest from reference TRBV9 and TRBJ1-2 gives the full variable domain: DSGVTQTPKHLITATGQRVTLRCSPRSGDLSVYWYQQSLDQGLQFLIQYYNGEERAKGNILERFSAQQFPDLHSELNLSSLELGDSALYFCASSVATDRSHYGYTFGSGTRLTVV.

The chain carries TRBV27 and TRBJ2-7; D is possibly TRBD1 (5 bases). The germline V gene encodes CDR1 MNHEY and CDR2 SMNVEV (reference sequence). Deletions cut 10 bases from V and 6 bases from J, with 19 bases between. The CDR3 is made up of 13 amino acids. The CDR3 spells CATGLSGRGEQYF. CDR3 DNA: TGTGCCACCGGTCTCTCCGGAAGGGGCGAGCAGTACTTC.

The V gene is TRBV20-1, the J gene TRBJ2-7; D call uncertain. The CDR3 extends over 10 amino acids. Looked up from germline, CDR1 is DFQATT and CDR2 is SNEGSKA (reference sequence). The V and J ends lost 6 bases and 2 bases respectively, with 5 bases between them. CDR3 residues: CSALAYEQYF. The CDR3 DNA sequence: TGCAGTGCCCTGGCCTACGAGCAGTACTTC.

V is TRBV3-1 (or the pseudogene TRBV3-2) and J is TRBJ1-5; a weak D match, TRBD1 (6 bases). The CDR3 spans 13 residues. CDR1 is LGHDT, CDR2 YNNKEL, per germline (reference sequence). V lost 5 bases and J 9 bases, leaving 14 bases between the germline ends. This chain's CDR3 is CASSLDSQRPQHF. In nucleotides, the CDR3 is TGTGCCAGCAGCTTGGACAGCCAAAGGCCCCAGCATTTT.

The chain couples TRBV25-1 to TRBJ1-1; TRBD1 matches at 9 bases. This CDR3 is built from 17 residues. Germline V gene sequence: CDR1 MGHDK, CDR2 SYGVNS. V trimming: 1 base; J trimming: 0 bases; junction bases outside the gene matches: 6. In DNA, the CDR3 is TGTGCCAGCAGTGAATGGGGGACAGGGAGGATGAACACTGAAGCTTTCTTT. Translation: CASSEWGTGRMNTEAFF.

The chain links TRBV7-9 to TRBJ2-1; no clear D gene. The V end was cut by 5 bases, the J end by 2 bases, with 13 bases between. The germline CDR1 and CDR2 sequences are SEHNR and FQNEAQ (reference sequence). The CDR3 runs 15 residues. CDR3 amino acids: CASSGGASAYNEQFF. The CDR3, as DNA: TGTGCCAGCAGCGGTGGAGCTTCCGCCTACAATGAGCAGTTCTTC.

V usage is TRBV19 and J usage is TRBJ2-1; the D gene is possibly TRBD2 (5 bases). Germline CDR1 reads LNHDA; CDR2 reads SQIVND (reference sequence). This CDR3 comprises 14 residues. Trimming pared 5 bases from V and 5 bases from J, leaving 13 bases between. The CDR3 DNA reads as TGTGCCAGTAGTCCCGGACTTTTGAACAATGAGCAGTTCTTC. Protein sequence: CASSPGLLNNEQFF.

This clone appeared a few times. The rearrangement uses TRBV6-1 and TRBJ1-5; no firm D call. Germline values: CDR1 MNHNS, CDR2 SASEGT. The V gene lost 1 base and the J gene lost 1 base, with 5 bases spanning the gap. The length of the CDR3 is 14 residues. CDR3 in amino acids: CASSEGMSNQPQHF. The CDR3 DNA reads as TGTGCCAGCAGTGAAGGGATGAGCAATCAGCCCCAGCATTTT.

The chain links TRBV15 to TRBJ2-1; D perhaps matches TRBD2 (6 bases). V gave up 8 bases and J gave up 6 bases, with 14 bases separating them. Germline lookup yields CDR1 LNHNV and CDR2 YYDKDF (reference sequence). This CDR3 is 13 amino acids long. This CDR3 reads CATGGGAFNEQFF. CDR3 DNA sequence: TGTGCCACCGGGGGAGGAGCTTTCAATGAGCAGTTCTTC.

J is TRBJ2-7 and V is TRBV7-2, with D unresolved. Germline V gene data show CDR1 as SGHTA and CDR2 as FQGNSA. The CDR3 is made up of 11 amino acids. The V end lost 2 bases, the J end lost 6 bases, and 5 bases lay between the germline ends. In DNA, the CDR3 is TGTGCCAGCAGCTTATTTGGCGAGCAGTACTTC. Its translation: CASSLFGEQYF.

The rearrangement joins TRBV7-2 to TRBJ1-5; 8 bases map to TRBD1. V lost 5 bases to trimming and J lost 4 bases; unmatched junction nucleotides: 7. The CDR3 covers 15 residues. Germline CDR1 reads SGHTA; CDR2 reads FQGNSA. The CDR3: CASSPDRGGNQPQHF. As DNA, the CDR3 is TGTGCCAGCAGCCCCGACAGGGGAGGGAATCAGCCCCAGCATTTT.

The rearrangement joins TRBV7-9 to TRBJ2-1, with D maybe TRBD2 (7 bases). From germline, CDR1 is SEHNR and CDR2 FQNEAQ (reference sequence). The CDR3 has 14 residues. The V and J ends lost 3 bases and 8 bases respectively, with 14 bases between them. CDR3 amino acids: CASSFGGAWDEQFF. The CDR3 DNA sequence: TGTGCCAGCAGCTTTGGGGGGGCATGGGATGAGCAGTTCTTC.

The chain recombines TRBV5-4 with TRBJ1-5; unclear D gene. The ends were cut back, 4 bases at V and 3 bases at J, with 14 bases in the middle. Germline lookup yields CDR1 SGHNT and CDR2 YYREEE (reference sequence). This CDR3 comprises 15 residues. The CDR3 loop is CASSPGSGNNQPQHF. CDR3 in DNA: TGTGCCAGCAGCCCGGGGAGTGGCAACAATCAGCCCCAGCATTTT.

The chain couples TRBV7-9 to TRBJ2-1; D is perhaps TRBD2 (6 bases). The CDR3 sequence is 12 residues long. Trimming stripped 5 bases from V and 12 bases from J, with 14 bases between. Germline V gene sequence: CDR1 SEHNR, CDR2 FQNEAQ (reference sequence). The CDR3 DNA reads TGTGCCAGCAGCAGTGCCCCCGGGGGGCAGTTCTTC. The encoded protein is CASSSAPGGQFF.

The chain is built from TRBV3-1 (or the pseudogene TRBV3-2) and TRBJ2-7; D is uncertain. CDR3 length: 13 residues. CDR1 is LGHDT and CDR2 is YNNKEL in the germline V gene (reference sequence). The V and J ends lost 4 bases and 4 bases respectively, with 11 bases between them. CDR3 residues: CASSLSGGYEQYF. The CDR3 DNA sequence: TGTGCCAGCAGCCTGTCCGGTGGATACGAGCAGTACTTC.

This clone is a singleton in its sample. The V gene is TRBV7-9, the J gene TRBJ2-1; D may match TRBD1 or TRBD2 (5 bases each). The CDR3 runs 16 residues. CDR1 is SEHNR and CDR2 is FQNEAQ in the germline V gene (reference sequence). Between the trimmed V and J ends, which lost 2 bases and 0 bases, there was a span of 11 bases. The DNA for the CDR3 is TGTGCCAGCAGCTTATTATCAGGGACCTCCTACAATGAGCAGTTCTTC. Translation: CASSLLSGTSYNEQFF.

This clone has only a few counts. The CDR3 bases are TGTGCCAGCTCACCGGGACCCGATAGCAATCAGCCCCAGCATTTT. Protein: CASSPGPDSNQPQHF. The genes are TRBV18 and TRBJ1-5, with D possibly matching TRBD1 (5 bases). V was pared by 3 bases and J by 0 bases, with 9 bases between. Germline lookup yields CDR1 KGHSH and CDR2 LQKENI. CDR3 length: 15 amino acids.

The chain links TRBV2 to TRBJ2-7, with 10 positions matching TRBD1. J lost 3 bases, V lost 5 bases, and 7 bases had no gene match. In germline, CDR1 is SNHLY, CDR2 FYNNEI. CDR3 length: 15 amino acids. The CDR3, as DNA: TGTGCCAGCAGTAAGCTGGGGACAGGGGTCTACGAGCAGTACTTC. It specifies CASSKLGTGVYEQYF.

This CDR3 reads CARSSIPRGRNTIYF. CDR3 bases: TGTGCCAGAAGCTCAATCCCCCGGGGGAGAAACACCATATATTTT. The chain couples TRBV5-3 to TRBJ1-3, with D possibly TRBD1 on 5 matching bases. TRBV5-3 is assigned to the ORF class and has an uncertain function. The CDR3 runs to 15 residues. V lost 3 bases and J lost 5, with 15 bases in between.

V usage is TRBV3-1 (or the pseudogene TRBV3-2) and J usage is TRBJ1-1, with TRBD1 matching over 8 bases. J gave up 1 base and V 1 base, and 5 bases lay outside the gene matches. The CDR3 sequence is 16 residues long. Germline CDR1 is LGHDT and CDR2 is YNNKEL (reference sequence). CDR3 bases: TGTGCCAGCAGCCAAGGACGGACAGGGAGGAACACTGAAGCTTTCTTT. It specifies CASSQGRTGRNTEAFF.

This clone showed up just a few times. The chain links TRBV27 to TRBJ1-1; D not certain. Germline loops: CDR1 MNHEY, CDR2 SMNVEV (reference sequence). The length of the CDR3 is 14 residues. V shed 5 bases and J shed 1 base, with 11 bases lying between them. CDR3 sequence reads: CASSPLGKNTEAFF. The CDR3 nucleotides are TGTGCCAGCAGTCCGCTGGGAAAGAACACTGAAGCTTTCTTT.

CDR3 nucleotide sequence: TGCAGTGCTAGTGTTGGGGGCAGAGTACGGCAGTTCTTC. Protein: CSASVGGRVRQFF. The chain is built from TRBV20-1 and TRBJ2-1; D might be TRBD1 (6 bases). Germline CDR1 DFQATT, CDR2 SNEGSKA (reference sequence). Trimming stripped 3 bases from V and 12 bases from J, with 18 bases between. The length of the CDR3 is 13 residues.

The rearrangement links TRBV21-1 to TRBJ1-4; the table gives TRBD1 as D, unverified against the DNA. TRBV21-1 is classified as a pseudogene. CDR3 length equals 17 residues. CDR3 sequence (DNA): TGTGCCAGCGGGTCGGGACAGGGGAGTTGGGTCAATGAAAAACTGTTTTTT. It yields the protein CASGSGQGSWVNEKLFF.

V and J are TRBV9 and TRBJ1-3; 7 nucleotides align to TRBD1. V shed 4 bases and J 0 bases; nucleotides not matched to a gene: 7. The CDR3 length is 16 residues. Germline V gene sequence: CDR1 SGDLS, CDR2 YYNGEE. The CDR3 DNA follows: TGTGCCAGCAGCCTCCTCGGGGACAGCTCTGGAAACACCATATATTTT. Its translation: CASSLLGDSSGNTIYF.

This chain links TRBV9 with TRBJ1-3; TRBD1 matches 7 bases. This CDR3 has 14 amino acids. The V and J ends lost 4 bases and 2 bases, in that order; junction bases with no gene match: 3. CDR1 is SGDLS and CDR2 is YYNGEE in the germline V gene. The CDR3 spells CASSSTGAGNTIYF. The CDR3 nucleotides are TGTGCCAGCAGCTCAACAGGGGCTGGAAACACCATATATTTT.

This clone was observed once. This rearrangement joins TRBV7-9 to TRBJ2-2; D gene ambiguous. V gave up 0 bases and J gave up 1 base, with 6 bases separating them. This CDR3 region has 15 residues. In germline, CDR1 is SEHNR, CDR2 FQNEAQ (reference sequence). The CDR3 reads CASSLAVMNTGELFF. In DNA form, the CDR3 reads TGTGCCAGCAGCTTAGCCGTAATGAACACCGGGGAGCTGTTTTTT.

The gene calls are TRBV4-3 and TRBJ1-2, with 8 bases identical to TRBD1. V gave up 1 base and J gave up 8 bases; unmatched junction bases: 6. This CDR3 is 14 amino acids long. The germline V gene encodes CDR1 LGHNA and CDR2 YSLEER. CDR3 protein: CASSQGQGFEGYTF. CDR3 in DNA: TGCGCCAGCAGCCAAGGACAGGGGTTTGAGGGCTACACCTTC.

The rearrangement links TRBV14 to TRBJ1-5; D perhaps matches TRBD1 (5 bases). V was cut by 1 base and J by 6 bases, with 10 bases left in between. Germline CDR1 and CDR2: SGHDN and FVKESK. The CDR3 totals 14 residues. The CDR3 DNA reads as TGTGCCAGCAGCCAAGGGGGGGTTTCTCAGCCCCAGCATTTT. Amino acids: CASSQGGVSQPQHF.